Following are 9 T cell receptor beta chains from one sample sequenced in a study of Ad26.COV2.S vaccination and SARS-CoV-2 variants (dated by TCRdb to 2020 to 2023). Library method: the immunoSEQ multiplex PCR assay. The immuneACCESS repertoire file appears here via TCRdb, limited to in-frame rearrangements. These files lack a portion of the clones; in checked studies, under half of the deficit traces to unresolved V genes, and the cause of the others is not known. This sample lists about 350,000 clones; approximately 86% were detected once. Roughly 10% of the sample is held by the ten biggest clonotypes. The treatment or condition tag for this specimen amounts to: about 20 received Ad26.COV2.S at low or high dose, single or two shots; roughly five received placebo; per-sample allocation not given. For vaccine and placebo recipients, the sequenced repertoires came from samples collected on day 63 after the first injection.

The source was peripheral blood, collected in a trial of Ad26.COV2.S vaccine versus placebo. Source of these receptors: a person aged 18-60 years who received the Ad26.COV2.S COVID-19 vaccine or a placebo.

The CDR3 region is CASSPGEDQPQHF. The CDR3 coding sequence is TGTGCCAGCTCACCGGGGGAAGATCAGCCCCAGCATTTT. The chain links TRBV18 to TRBJ1-5; TRBD1 is a possible D gene (5 bases). The CDR3 consists of 13 residues. From germline, CDR1 is KGHSH and CDR2 LQKENI. V was cut by 3 bases and J by 5 bases, with 8 bases left in between. Full variable domain (missing parts from reference TRBV18 and TRBJ1-5): NAGVMQNPRHLVRRRGQEARLRCSPMKGHSHVYWYRQLPEEGLKFMVYLQKENIIDESGMPKERFSAEFPKEGPSILRIQQVVRGDSAAYFCASSPGEDQPQHFGDGTRLSIL.

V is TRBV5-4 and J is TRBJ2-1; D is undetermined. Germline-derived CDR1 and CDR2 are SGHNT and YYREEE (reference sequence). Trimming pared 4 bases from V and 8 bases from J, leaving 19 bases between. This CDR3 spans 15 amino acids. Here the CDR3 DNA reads TGTGCCAGCAGCGTGACTCTTTCTCTGGGCCATGAGCAGTTCTTC. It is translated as CASSVTLSLGHEQFF.

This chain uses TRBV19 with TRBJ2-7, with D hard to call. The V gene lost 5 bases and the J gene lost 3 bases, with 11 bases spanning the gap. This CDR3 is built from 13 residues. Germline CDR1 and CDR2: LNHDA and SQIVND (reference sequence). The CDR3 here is CASSPGTLYEQYF. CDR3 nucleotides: TGTGCCAGTAGTCCCGGCACCCTCTACGAGCAGTACTTC.

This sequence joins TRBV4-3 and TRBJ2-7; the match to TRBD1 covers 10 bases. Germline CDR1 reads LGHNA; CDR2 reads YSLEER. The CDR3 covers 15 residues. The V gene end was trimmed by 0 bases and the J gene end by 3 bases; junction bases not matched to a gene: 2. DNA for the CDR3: TGCGCCAGCAGCCAAGATTGGACAGGGGGCTACGAGCAGTACTTC. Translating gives CASSQDWTGGYEQYF.

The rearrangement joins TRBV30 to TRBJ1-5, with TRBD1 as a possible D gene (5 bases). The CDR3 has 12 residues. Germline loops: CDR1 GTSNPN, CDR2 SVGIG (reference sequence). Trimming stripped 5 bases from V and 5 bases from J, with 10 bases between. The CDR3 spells CAWDSLYQPQHF. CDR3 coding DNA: TGTGCCTGGGACAGTTTATATCAGCCCCAGCATTTT.

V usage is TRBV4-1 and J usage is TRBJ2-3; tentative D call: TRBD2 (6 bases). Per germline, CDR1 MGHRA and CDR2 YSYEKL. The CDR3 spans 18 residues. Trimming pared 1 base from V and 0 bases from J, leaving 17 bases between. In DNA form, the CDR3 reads TGCGCCAGCAGCCAAGTTCTACTTCAGGGACTTAGCACAGATACGCAGTATTTT. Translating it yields CASSQVLLQGLSTDTQYF.

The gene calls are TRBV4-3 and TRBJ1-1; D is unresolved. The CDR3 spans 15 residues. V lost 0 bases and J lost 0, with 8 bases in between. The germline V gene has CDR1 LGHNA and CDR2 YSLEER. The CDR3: CASSQEQRLNTEAFF. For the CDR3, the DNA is TGCGCCAGCAGCCAAGAACAGCGACTGAACACTGAAGCTTTCTTT.

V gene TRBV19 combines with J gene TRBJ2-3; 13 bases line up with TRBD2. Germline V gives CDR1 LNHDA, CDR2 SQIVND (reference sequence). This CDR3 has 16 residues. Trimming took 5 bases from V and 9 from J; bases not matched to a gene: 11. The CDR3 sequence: CASSGRLAGGLGTQYF. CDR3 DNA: TGTGCCAGTAGTGGTCGACTAGCGGGAGGCCTCGGAACGCAGTATTTT.

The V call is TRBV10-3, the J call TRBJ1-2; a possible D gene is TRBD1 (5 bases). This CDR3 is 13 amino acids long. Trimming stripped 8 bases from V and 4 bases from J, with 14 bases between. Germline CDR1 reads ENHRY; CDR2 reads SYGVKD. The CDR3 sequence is CAIRPGTLYGYTF. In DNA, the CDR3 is TGTGCCATCCGCCCGGGGACCCTCTATGGCTACACCTTC.